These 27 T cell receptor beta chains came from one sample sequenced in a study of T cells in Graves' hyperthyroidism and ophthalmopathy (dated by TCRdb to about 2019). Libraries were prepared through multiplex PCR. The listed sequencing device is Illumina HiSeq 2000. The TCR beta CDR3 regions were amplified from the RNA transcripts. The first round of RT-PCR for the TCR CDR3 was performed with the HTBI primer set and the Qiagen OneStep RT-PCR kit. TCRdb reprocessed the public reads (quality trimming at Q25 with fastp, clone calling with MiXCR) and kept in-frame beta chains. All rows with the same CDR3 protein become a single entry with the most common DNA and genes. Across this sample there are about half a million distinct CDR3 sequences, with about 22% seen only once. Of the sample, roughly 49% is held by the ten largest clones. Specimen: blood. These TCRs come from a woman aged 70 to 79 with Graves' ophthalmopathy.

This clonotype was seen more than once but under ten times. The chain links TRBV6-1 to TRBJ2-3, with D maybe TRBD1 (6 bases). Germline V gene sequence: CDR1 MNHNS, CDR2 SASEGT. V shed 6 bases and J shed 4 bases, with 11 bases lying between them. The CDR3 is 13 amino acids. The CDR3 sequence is CASRGTGPDTQYF. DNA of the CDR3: TGTGCCAGCAGGGGTACAGGGCCAGATACGCAGTATTTT.

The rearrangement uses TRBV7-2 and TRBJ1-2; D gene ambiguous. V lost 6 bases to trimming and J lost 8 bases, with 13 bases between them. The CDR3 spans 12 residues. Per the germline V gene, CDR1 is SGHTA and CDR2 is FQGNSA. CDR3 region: CASRQSISGYTF. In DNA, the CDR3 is TGTGCCAGCAGGCAAAGTATCAGCGGCTACACCTTC.

CDR3 sequence: CATSDEGTVNTGELFF. DNA for the CDR3: TGTGCCACCAGTGATGAGGGGACAGTCAACACCGGGGAGCTGTTTTTT. The V and J genes are TRBV24-1 and TRBJ2-2; the match to TRBD1 covers 7 bases. The CDR3 length is 16 residues. Germline CDR1 reads KGHDR; CDR2 reads SFDVKD. V lost 3 bases to trimming and J lost 2 bases; unmatched junction nucleotides: 5.

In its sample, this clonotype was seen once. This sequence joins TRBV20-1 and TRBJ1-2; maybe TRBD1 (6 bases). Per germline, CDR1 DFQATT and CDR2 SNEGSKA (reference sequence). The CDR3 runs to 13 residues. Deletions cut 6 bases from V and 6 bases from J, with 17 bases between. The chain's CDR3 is CSALLGGEDGYTF. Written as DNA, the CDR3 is TGCAGTGCCCTACTAGGGGGGGAAGATGGCTACACCTTC.

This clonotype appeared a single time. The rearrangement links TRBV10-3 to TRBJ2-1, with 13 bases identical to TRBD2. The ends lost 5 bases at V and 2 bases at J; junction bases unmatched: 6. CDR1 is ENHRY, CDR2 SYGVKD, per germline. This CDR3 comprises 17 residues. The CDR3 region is CAISKGTSGVTYNEQFF. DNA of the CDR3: TGTGCCATCAGTAAGGGGACTAGCGGGGTAACCTACAATGAGCAGTTCTTC.

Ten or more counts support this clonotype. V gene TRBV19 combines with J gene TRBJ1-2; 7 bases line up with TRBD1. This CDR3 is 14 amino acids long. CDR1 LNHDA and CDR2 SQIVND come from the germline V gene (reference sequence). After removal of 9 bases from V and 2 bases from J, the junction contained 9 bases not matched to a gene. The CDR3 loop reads CASRRQGLNYGYTF. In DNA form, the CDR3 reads TGTGCCAGCAGAAGACAGGGCCTCAACTATGGCTACACCTTC.

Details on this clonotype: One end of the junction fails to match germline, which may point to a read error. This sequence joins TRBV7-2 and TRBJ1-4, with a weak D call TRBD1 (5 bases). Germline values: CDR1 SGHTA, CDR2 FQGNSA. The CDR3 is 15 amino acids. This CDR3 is CASSLVPGKNEELFF. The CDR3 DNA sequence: TGTGCCAGCAGCTTAGTGCCAGGGAAAAATGAAGAACTGTTTTTT.

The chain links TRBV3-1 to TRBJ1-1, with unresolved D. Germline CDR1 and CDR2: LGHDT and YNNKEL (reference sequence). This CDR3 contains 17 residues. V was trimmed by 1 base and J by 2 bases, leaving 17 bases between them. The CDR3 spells CASSQVPDLRPNTEAFF. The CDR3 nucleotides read TGTGCCAGCAGCCAAGTCCCCGATTTAAGACCTAACACTGAAGCTTTCTTT.

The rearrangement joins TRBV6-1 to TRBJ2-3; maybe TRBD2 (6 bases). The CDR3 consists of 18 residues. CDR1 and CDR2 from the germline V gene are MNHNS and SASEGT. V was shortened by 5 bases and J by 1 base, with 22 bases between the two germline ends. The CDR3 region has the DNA TGTGCCAGCAGTCCCTTAGTGATGGTAGCGGAACGCACAGATACGCAGTATTTT. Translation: CASSPLVMVAERTDTQYF.

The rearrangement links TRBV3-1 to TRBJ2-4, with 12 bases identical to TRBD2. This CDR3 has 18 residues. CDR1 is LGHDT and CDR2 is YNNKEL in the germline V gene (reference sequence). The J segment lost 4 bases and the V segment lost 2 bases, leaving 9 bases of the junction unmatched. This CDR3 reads CASSQQLAGGRVKNIQYF. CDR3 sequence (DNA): TGTGCCAGCAGCCAACAACTAGCGGGAGGTCGGGTTAAAAACATTCAGTACTTC.

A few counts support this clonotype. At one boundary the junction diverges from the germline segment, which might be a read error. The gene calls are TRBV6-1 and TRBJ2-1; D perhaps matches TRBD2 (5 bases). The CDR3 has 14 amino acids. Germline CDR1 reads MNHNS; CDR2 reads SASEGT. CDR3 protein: CASREGGVQWEQFF. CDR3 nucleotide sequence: TGTGCCAGCAGGGAAGGAGGTGTCCAATGGGAGCAGTTCTTC.

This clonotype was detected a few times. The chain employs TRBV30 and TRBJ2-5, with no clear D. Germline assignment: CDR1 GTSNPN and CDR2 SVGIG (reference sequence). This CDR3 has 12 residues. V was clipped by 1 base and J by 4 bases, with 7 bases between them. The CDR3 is CAWSAFRETQYF. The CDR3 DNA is TGTGCCTGGAGTGCCTTTAGAGAGACCCAGTACTTC.

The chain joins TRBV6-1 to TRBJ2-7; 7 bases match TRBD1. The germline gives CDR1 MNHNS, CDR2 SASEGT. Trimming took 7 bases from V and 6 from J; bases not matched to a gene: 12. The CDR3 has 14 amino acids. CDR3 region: CASNRGPLRSEQYF. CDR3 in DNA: TGTGCCAGCAACAGGGGCCCCCTTCGGTCCGAGCAGTACTTC.

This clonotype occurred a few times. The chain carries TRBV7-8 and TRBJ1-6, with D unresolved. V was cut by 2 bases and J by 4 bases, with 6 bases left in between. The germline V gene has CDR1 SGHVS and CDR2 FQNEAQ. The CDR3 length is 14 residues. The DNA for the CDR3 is TGTGCCAGCAGCTTAACACAGTATAATTCACCCCTCCACTTT. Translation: CASSLTQYNSPLHF.

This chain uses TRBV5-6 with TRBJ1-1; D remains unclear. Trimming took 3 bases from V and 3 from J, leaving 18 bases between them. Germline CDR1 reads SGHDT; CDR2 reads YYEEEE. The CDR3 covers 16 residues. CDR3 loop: CASSSVVGPGDTEAFF. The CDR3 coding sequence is TGTGCCAGCAGCTCAGTGGTGGGCCCAGGAGACACTGAAGCTTTCTTT.

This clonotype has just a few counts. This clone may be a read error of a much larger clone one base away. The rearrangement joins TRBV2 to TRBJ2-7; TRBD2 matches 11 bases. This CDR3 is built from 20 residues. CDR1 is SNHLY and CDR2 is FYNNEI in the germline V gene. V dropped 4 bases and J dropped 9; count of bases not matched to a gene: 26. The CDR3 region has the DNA TGTGCCAGCAGTGTTGCCAGGGACCACGGGAGGTCTAGCGGGAGGAACGGGCAGTACTTC. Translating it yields CASSVARDHGRSSGRNGQYF. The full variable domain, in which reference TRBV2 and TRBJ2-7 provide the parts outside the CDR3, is EPEVTQTPSHQVTQMGQEVILRCVPISNHLYFYWYRQILGQKVEFLVSFYNNEISEKSEIFDDQFSVERPDGSNFTLKIRSTKLEDSAMYFCASSVARDHGRSSGRNGQYFGPGTRLTVT.

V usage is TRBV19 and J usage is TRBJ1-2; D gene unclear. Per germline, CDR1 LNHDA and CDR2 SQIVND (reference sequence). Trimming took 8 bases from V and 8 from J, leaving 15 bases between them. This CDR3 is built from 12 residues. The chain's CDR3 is CASSHGVRGYTF. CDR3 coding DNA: TGTGCCAGTTCCCATGGGGTTCGAGGCTACACCTTC. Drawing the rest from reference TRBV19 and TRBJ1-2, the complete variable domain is DGGITQSPKYLFRKEGQNVTLSCEQNLNHDAMYWYRQDPGQGLRLIYYSQIVNDFQKGDIAEGYSVSREKKESFPLTVTSAQKNPTAFYLCASSHGVRGYTFGSGTRLTVV.

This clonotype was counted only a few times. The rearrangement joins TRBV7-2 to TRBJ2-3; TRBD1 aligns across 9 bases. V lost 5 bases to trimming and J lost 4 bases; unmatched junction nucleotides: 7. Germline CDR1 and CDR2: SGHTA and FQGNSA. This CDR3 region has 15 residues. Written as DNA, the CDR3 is TGTGCCAGCAGCATGACAGGGGGGGTTTCAGATACGCAGTATTTT. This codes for CASSMTGGVSDTQYF.

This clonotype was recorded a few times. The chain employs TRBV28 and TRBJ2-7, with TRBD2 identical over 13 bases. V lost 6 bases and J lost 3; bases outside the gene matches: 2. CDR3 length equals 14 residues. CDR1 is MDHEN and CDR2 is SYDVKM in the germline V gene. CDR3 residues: CASRRTSGGYEQYF. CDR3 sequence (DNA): TGTGCCAGCAGGAGGACTAGCGGGGGCTACGAGCAGTACTTC.

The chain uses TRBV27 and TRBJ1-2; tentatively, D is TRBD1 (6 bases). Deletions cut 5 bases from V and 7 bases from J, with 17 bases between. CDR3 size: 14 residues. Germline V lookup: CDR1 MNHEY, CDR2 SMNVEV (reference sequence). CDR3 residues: CASSTTVPGAGYTF. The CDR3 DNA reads TGTGCCAGCAGTACGACTGTCCCAGGGGCTGGCTACACCTTC.

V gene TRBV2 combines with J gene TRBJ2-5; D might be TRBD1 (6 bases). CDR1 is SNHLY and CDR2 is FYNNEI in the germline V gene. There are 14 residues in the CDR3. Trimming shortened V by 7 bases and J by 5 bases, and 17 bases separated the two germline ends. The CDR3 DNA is TGTGCCAGCACCGAACAGGGAGTAAGTGAGACCCAGTACTTC. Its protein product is CASTEQGVSETQYF.

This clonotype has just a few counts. The CDR3 nucleotides are TGTGCCAGCAGCCCCACGGGGCCGGGACAGGGGGCGTGGGAGCAGTACTTC. It is translated as CASSPTGPGQGAWEQYF. The chain joins TRBV4-2 to TRBJ2-7, with TRBD1 matching 12 bases. Germline V CDR1 and CDR2: LGHNA, YNFKEQ. The CDR3 spans 17 residues. The J segment lost 7 bases and the V segment lost 4 bases, leaving 14 bases of the junction unmatched.

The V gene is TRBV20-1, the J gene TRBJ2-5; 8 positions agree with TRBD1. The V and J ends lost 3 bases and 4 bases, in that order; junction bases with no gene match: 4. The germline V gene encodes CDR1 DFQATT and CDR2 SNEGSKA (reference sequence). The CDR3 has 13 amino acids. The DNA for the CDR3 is TGCAGTGCTAGCGGGACAGGACGAGAGACCCAGTACTTC. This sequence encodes CSASGTGRETQYF.

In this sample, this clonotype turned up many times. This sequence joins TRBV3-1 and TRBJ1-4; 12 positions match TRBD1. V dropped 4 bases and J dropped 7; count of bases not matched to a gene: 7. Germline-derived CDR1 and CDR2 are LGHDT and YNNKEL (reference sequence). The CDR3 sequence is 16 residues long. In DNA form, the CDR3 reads TGTGCCAGCAGCCCCGAAGGGACAGGGGGCTTTGAAAAACTGTTTTTT. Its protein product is CASSPEGTGGFEKLFF.

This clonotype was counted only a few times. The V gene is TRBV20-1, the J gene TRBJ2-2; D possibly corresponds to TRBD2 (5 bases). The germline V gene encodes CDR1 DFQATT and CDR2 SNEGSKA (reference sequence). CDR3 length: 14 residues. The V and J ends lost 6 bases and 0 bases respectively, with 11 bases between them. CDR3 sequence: CSAKSGTNTGELFF. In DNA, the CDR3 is TGCAGTGCCAAAAGCGGAACGAACACCGGGGAGCTGTTTTTT.

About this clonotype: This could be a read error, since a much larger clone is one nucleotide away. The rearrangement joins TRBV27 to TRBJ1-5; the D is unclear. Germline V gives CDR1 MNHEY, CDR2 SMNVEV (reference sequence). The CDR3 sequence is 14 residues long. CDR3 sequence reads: CAGSLFGEGQPQHF. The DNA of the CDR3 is TGTGCCGGCAGTTTATTTGGAGAGGGTCAGCCCCAGCATTTT.

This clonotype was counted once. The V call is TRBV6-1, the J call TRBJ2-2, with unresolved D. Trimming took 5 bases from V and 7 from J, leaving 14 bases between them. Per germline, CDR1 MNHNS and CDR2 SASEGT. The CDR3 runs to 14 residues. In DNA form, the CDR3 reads TGTGCCAGCAGTCAGATCGACACCTACGGGGAGCTGTTTTTT. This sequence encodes CASSQIDTYGELFF.